One sample yielded the 8 T cell receptor beta chains listed below, sequenced in a study of regulatory T cells in long-lasting Graves disease. Time point described: newly diagnosed GD, antithyroid drugs for less than 3 months. PBMCs provided the RNA from which the TCR library was made. Arm-PCR of CDR3 regions with iRepertoire HTBI primers generated TCR beta libraries. TCRdb independently ran MiXCR on the multiplex PCR reads; one entry per CDR3 protein. The sample carries roughly 320,000 distinct CDR3 sequences, about a sixth recorded once. These same data were also listed under a study on T cells in Graves' hyperthyroidism and ophthalmopathy.

Sequences were derived from peripheral blood mononuclear cells (PBMCs), sampled at new diagnosis, from a patient treated with antithyroid drugs. These receptor sequences come from a man between 40 and 49 years old with Graves disease.

This clonotype was counted ten times or more. The CDR3 DNA reads as TGTGCCAGCAGCCAAGACACTAGCAATCAGCCCCAGCATTTT. It specifies CASSQDTSNQPQHF. The genes are TRBV3-1 and TRBJ1-5; the D is unclear. The length of the CDR3 is 14 residues. The V end was cut by 0 bases, the J end by 0 bases, with 3 bases between. The germline V gene encodes CDR1 LGHDT and CDR2 YNNKEL (reference sequence).

There are many counts of this clonotype. The chain employs TRBV7-2 and TRBJ2-3; the match to TRBD2 covers 11 bases. V dropped 7 bases and J dropped 4; count of bases not matched to a gene: 10. The CDR3 has 16 residues. Germline CDR1 and CDR2: SGHTA and FQGNSA. CDR3 amino acids: CASTLLLAGVADTQYF. The CDR3 DNA sequence: TGTGCCAGCACCCTCTTACTAGCGGGGGTTGCAGATACGCAGTATTTT.

This clonotype was observed a handful of times. In nucleotides, the CDR3 is TGTGCCAGCAGTGAAGCAAGCCCCGGGGAGCTGTTTTTT. It specifies CASSEASPGELFF. The chain carries TRBV2 and TRBJ2-2; no reliable D call. Trimming left V 0 bases short and J 6 bases short, with 5 bases between. CDR1 SNHLY and CDR2 FYNNEI come from the germline V gene. CDR3 length: 13 amino acids.

The chain is built from TRBV6-5 and TRBJ2-5; 8 bases line up with TRBD1. Germline CDR1 and CDR2: MNHEY and SVGAGI. V was pared by 4 bases and J by 2 bases, with 6 bases of the junction left unmatched. The CDR3 runs to 15 residues. The CDR3 sequence: CASSSADRGQETQYF. The DNA for the CDR3 is TGTGCCAGCAGTTCAGCAGACAGGGGACAAGAGACCCAGTACTTC.

This clonotype showed up just a few times. The genes are TRBV9 and TRBJ2-2; D might be TRBD2 (7 bases). Germline CDR1 is SGDLS and CDR2 is YYNGEE. The germline V and J ends were trimmed by 0 bases and 1 base, with 10 bases remaining between them. This CDR3 region has 16 residues. CDR3 loop: CASSVAGGRNTGELFF. CDR3 DNA: TGTGCCAGCAGCGTAGCCGGGGGGCGGAACACCGGGGAGCTGTTTTTT.

The CDR3: CASSTGGGESNQPQHF. In DNA, the CDR3 is TGTGCCAGCAGTACCGGAGGGGGAGAAAGCAATCAGCCCCAGCATTTT. J is TRBJ1-5 and V is TRBV12-3 or TRBV12-4; weak D call: TRBD1 (6 bases). Deletions cut 5 bases from V and 1 base from J, with 15 bases between. This CDR3 is built from 16 residues.

J is TRBJ1-4 and V is TRBV2, with D perhaps TRBD1 (5 bases). The CDR3 extends over 12 amino acids. The V end lost 11 bases, the J end lost 8 bases, and 15 bases lay between the germline ends. Per germline, CDR1 SNHLY and CDR2 FYNNEI. CDR3 in amino acids: CAGTRDGEKLFF. Here the CDR3 DNA reads TGTGCCGGCACTCGGGACGGGGAAAAACTGTTTTTT. Variable domain in full (rest from reference TRBV2 and TRBJ1-4): EPEVTQTPSHQVTQMGQEVILRCVPISNHLYFYWYRQILGQKVEFLVSFYNNEISEKSEIFDDQFSVERPDGSNFTLKIRSTKLEDSAMYFCAGTRDGEKLFFGSGTQLSVL.

The chain combines TRBV4-1 with TRBJ2-7; D is unresolved. Germline assignment: CDR1 MGHRA and CDR2 YSYEKL. The germline V and J ends were trimmed by 2 bases and 4 bases, with 12 bases remaining between them. This CDR3 region has 14 residues. CDR3 in DNA: TGCGCCAGCAGCCAACAGATGGACGGTTACGAGCAGTACTTC. It translates to CASSQQMDGYEQYF.